The 19 T cell receptor beta chains below come from one sample, sequenced in a study of T cells in Graves' hyperthyroidism and ophthalmopathy. The investigators amplified TCR beta CDR3 regions from RNA transcripts. First-round RT-PCR targeting the TCR CDR3 was performed with the HTBI primer set. MiXCR, run by TCRdb on the multiplex PCR reads, gives a single entry per CDR3 protein. Of 600,000 to 900,000 distinct CDR3 sequences listed, about 15% are singletons. The specimen was blood. The receptors originated from a man between 18 and 35 years old with Graves' hyperthyroidism.

This clonotype was seen only a few times. J is TRBJ1-2 and V is TRBV7-9; 8 bases are a match to TRBD1. CDR3 length equals 13 residues. Unmatched junction bases numbered 8, after V lost 11 bases and J lost 3 bases. Germline CDR1 SEHNR, CDR2 FQNEAQ (reference sequence). In DNA, the CDR3 is TGTGCCGGACGGACAGGGATCGACTATGGCTACACCTTC. Translation gives CAGRTGIDYGYTF.

This chain joins TRBV7-9 and TRBJ2-3; 9 bases are shared with TRBD1. The CDR3 runs 18 residues. With V trimmed by 5 bases and J by 3 bases, 15 bases remained unmatched. From germline, CDR1 is SEHNR and CDR2 FQNEAQ (reference sequence). Here the CDR3 DNA reads TGTGCCAGCAGCCCTAGGACAGGGGCAAGACATGCGACAGATACGCAGTATTTT. It codes for CASSPRTGARHATDTQYF.

This clonotype was counted ten times or more. The genes are TRBV28 and TRBJ1-1; 12 bases match TRBD1. CDR1 and CDR2 from the germline V gene are MDHEN and SYDVKM. The V gene end was trimmed by 7 bases and the J gene end by 8 bases; junction bases not matched to a gene: 14. This CDR3 is 16 amino acids long. DNA of the CDR3: TGTGCCAGCAACCCCGACCGGGACAGGGGGCGAGTAGAAGCTTTCTTT. Its translation: CASNPDRDRGRVEAFF.

This clonotype was counted ten times or more. This chain connects TRBV28 to TRBJ2-5, with no clear D. V was pared by 2 bases and J by 2 bases, with 6 bases between. The CDR3 extends over 13 amino acids. Germline-derived CDR1 and CDR2 are MDHEN and SYDVKM. CDR3 bases: TGTGCCAGCAGTTTAACACAGCAAGAGACCCAGTACTTC. It encodes CASSLTQQETQYF.

This clonotype was recorded at least ten times. The rearrangement links TRBV3-1 to TRBJ2-5; TRBD2 agrees at 7 bases. Germline CDR1 and CDR2: LGHDT and YNNKEL (reference sequence). Trimming cost V 6 bases and J 5 bases; bases outside gene matches: 6. CDR3 length: 13 residues. This chain's CDR3 is CASSYVLAETQYF. In DNA, the CDR3 is TGTGCCAGCAGTTATGTACTAGCGGAGACCCAGTACTTC.

The gene calls are TRBV10-3 and TRBJ2-1; 8 nucleotides line up with TRBD1. The junction had 8 bases not matched to a gene; V was cut back by 7 bases and J by 6 bases. Germline values: CDR1 ENHRY, CDR2 SYGVKD. The CDR3 spans 14 residues. CDR3 DNA sequence: TGTGCCATCAAGAGCAGGGGGCTAATCAATGAGCAGTTCTTC. Encoded protein: CAIKSRGLINEQFF.

CDR3 DNA: TGTGCCAGCAGCGCCCGCTTGGGCTATGGCTACACCTTC. This translates into CASSARLGYGYTF. The V call is TRBV7-8, the J call TRBJ1-2; D is undetermined. V was shortened by 5 bases and J by 4 bases, with 11 bases between the two germline ends. The CDR3 is made up of 13 amino acids. Germline CDR1 SGHVS, CDR2 FQNEAQ.

The rearrangement uses TRBV10-2 and TRBJ2-3, with a weak D call TRBD1 (5 bases). V dropped 3 bases and J dropped 3 bases, with 16 bases sitting between them. Germline lookup yields CDR1 WSHSY and CDR2 SAAADI. The CDR3 contains 16 residues. CDR3 sequence (DNA): TGCGCCAGCAGTGACCTTGCCTCGACAGAAACAGATACGCAGTATTTT. As protein: CASSDLASTETDTQYF.

This clonotype was observed at least ten times. The CDR3 DNA sequence: TGTGCCAGCAGCCGCCTCGGGACAGGGGCAGGAGAAGGCTACACCTTC. Its protein product is CASSRLGTGAGEGYTF. The chain has TRBV7-2 and TRBJ1-2; 10 nucleotides line up with TRBD1. The junction had 14 bases not matched to a gene; V was cut back by 5 bases and J by 8 bases. There are 16 residues in the CDR3. CDR1 and CDR2 from the germline V gene are SGHTA and FQGNSA.

This clonotype was seen a few times. The V gene is TRBV7-6, the J gene TRBJ2-7; 13 bases map to TRBD2. The V gene's germline CDR1 is SGHVS and CDR2 FNYEAQ. V shed 5 bases, J shed 4 bases, and the junction held 11 bases outside the gene matches. This CDR3 region has 17 residues. CDR3 sequence (DNA): TGTGCCAGCAGCCCTATAGGACTAGCGGGAGAGGGATACGAGCAGTACTTC. Amino acid sequence: CASSPIGLAGEGYEQYF.

This rearrangement joins TRBV6-2 or TRBV6-3 to TRBJ2-1; 10 bases match TRBD2. The J segment lost 2 bases and the V segment lost 7 bases, leaving 5 bases of the junction unmatched. The CDR3 is 15 amino acids. CDR1 MNHEY and CDR2 SVGEGT come from the germline V gene. The CDR3, as DNA: TGTGCCAGCAAAAGGACTAGCGGCACCTACAATGAGCAGTTCTTC. This gives the protein CASKRTSGTYNEQFF.

The genes are TRBV5-1 and TRBJ1-1; D perhaps matches TRBD1 (6 bases). Germline V gene data show CDR1 as SGHRS and CDR2 as YFSETQ. V lost 0 bases, J lost 2 bases, and 11 bases lay in between. The CDR3 spans 15 residues. The CDR3 coding sequence is TGCGCCAGCAGCTTGGCGTCACAGGGAAACACTGAAGCTTTCTTT. Translation: CASSLASQGNTEAFF. Looking up the rest from reference TRBV5-1 and TRBJ1-1 gives the full variable domain: KAGVTQTPRYLIKTRGQQVTLSCSPISGHRSVSWYQQTPGQGLQFLFEYFSETQRNKGNFPGRFSGRQFSNSRSEMNVSTLELGDSALYLCASSLASQGNTEAFFGQGTRLTVV.

The table lists this clonotype with a few counts. The chain is built from TRBV28 and TRBJ2-6, with D tentatively TRBD1 (5 bases). V lost 7 bases to trimming and J lost 3 bases, with 13 bases between them. The germline V gene encodes CDR1 MDHEN and CDR2 SYDVKM. CDR3 length equals 15 residues. CDR3 residues: CASMVGLGGANVLTF. The CDR3 DNA follows: TGTGCCAGCATGGTGGGGCTCGGTGGGGCCAACGTCCTGACTTTC.

This clonotype was picked up a small number of times. This chain links TRBV29-1 with TRBJ2-3; weak D call: TRBD2 (6 bases). V lost 4 bases to trimming and J lost 0 bases, with 23 bases between them. The CDR3 is made up of 18 amino acids. Germline values: CDR1 SQVTM, CDR2 ANQGSEA. The CDR3 reads CSVASTGTPPSSTDTQYF. CDR3 nucleotides: TGCAGCGTTGCTTCTACCGGGACTCCCCCATCTAGCACAGATACGCAGTATTTT.

This clonotype appeared many times. The chain joins TRBV9 to TRBJ2-7, with 9 bases that match TRBD2. CDR3 length: 15 residues. The V gene's germline CDR1 is SGDLS and CDR2 YYNGEE. The V segment lost 0 bases and the J segment 3 bases; nucleotides outside the gene matches: 4. In DNA form, the CDR3 reads TGTGCCAGCAGCGTAGGTAGCGGGAGAGGCTACGAGCAGTACTTC. Its protein product is CASSVGSGRGYEQYF.

This clonotype was counted ten times or more. This rearrangement joins TRBV28 to TRBJ1-1; D unresolved. The CDR3 loop spans 13 amino acids. V lost 8 bases, J lost 1 base, and 11 bases lay in between. The germline CDR1 and CDR2 sequences are MDHEN and SYDVKM. CDR3 sequence: CASGSIENTEAFF. CDR3 nucleotide sequence: TGTGCCAGCGGCTCGATTGAGAACACTGAAGCTTTCTTT.

This clonotype occurred many times. The V call is TRBV7-3, the J call TRBJ2-1, with 9 bases identical to TRBD2. The junction had 10 bases not matched to a gene; V was cut back by 2 bases and J by 8 bases. The CDR3 extends over 16 amino acids. Germline values: CDR1 SGHTA, CDR2 FQGTGA. The chain's CDR3 is CASSLGGGRVQDEQFF. The CDR3 coding sequence is TGTGCCAGCAGCTTAGGTGGCGGGAGGGTACAAGATGAGCAGTTCTTC.

The chain uses TRBV19 and TRBJ2-2; D is undetermined. This CDR3 has 14 residues. V was clipped by 5 bases and J by 5 bases, with 12 bases between them. Germline lookup yields CDR1 LNHDA and CDR2 SQIVND (reference sequence). The CDR3, as DNA: TGTGCCAGTAGTGGCTTATACAGAACCGGGGAGCTGTTTTTT. This translates into CASSGLYRTGELFF. Complete variable domain (other parts from reference TRBV19 and TRBJ2-2): DGGITQSPKYLFRKEGQNVTLSCEQNLNHDAMYWYRQDPGQGLRLIYYSQIVNDFQKGDIAEGYSVSREKKESFPLTVTSAQKNPTAFYLCASSGLYRTGELFFGEGSRLTVL.

This clonotype was detected many times. The chain is built from TRBV28 and TRBJ2-7, with D possibly matching TRBD2 (6 bases). The CDR3 sequence is 16 residues long. V shed 4 bases and J shed 6 bases, with 22 bases lying between them. Germline CDR1 is MDHEN and CDR2 is SYDVKM. The CDR3 spells CASSSNPGLLPSEQYF. CDR3 DNA sequence: TGTGCCAGCAGTTCAAACCCGGGACTTCTTCCATCCGAGCAGTACTTC.